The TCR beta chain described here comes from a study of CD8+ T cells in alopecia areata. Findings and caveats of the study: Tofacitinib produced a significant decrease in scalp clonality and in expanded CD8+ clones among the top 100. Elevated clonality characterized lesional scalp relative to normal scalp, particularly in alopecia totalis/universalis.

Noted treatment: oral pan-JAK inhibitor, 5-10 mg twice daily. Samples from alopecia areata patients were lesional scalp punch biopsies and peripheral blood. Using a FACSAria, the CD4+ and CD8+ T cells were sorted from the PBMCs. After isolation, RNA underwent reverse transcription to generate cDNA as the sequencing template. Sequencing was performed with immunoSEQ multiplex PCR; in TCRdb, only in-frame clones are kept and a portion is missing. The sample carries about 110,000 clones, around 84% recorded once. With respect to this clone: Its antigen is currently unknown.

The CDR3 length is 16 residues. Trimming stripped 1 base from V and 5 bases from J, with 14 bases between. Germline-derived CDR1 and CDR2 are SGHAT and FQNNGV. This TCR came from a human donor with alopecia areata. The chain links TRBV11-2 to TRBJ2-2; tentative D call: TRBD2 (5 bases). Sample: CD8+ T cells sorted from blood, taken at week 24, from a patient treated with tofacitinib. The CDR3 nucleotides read TGTGCCAGCAGCTTAGGGGAGAACTTAAGAACCGGGGAGCTGTTTTTT. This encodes CASSLGENLRTGELFF.